Following are 4 T cell receptor beta chains from one sample sequenced in a study of blood T cell repertoires in COVID-19. Sequenced by immunoSEQ multiplex PCR; TCRdb stores in-frame clones only, minus some. The profile shows some 200,000 clones, 70% to 90% of them singletons. Material: peripheral blood. The origin of the receptors is a man in his forties with active or convalescent COVID-19.

This chain links TRBV10-3 with TRBJ1-1, with 8 bases identical to TRBD1. V was pared by 3 bases and J by 0 bases, with 3 bases of the junction left unmatched. Germline V gene lookup returns CDR1 ENHRY and CDR2 SYGVKD. CDR3 length equals 15 residues. This CDR3 reads CAISDRGRMNTEAFF. The CDR3 nucleotides are TGTGCCATCAGTGACAGGGGGCGAATGAACACTGAAGCTTTCTTT.

The chain has TRBV27 and TRBJ2-1, with D possibly TRBD1 on 6 matching bases. Trimming stripped 4 bases from V and 1 base from J, with 11 bases between. CDR3 length: 15 residues. Germline CDR1 reads MNHEY; CDR2 reads SMNVEV (reference sequence). DNA of the CDR3: TGTGCCAGCAGTTCTCTGACAGGATCCTACAATGAGCAGTTCTTC. Protein: CASSSLTGSYNEQFF.

V is TRBV7-9 and J is TRBJ1-2, with TRBD1 as a possible D gene (5 bases). The V gene's germline CDR1 is SEHNR and CDR2 FQNEAQ (reference sequence). V was pared by 5 bases and J by 8 bases, with 24 bases between. This CDR3 region has 16 residues. The CDR3 region has the DNA TGTGCCAGCAGCCCGGGAGGTGAAGGGGTGAGAGTCGGCTACACCTTC. Amino acids: CASSPGGEGVRVGYTF.

The chain has TRBV7-9 and TRBJ1-4; TRBD1 matches 7 bases. The CDR3 sequence is 14 residues long. Germline V lookup: CDR1 SEHNR, CDR2 FQNEAQ (reference sequence). Trimming took 5 bases from V and 3 from J; bases not matched to a gene: 3. For the CDR3, the DNA is TGTGCCAGCAGCCCTACAGGGGCTAATGAAAAACTGTTTTTT. Protein: CASSPTGANEKLFF.